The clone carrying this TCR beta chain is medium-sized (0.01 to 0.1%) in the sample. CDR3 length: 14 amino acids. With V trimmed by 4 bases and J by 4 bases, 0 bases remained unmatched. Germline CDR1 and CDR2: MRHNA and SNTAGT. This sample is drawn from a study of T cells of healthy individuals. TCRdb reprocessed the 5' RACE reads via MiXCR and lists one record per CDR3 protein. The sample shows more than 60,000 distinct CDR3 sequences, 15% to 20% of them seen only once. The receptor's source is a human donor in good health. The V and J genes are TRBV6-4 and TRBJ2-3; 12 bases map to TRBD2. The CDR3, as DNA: TGTGCCAGCAGTGCTAGCGGGGGGGCAGATACGCAGTATTTT. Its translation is CASSASGGADTQYF.